This passage covers 16 T cell receptor beta chains from one sample sequenced in a study of blood T cell repertoires in COVID-19. Here immunoSEQ multiplex PCR was the method, and the copy in TCRdb shows in-frame clones only, minus some. The sample shows some 170,000 clones, more than 80% of them seen only once. The source material was peripheral blood. The receptors were gathered from a human donor in a cohort sampled during active COVID-19.

In this sample, this clone turned up a few times. The chain is built from TRBV4-3 and TRBJ2-1; no definite D call. CDR3 length equals 13 residues. Germline values: CDR1 LGHNA, CDR2 YSLEER. V lost 2 bases to trimming and J lost 6 bases, with 8 bases between them. The CDR3 nucleotides are TGCGCCAGCAGCCAATTGTCCGGCAATGAGCAGTTCTTC. As protein: CASSQLSGNEQFF.

The chain employs TRBV7-9 and TRBJ1-3, with D unresolved. The CDR3 loop spans 14 amino acids. The germline V and J ends were trimmed by 4 bases and 4 bases, with 11 bases remaining between them. Germline V gene data show CDR1 as SEHNR and CDR2 as FQNEAQ (reference sequence). The CDR3 nucleotides are TGTGCCAGCAGCTCCGACGGGAAGGGAAACACCATATATTTT. It specifies CASSSDGKGNTIYF.

V usage is TRBV9 and J usage is TRBJ2-1, with a weak D call TRBD2 (7 bases). This CDR3 comprises 14 residues. With 6 bases removed from V and 8 bases from J, the gap between germline ends came to 18 bases. Looked up from germline, CDR1 is SGDLS and CDR2 is YYNGEE. In DNA form, the CDR3 reads TGTGCCAGCACCGAGGGGGGGGCGTTCGATGAGCAGTTCTTC. Residues: CASTEGGAFDEQFF.

The sample holds a few counts of this clone. This chain uses TRBV20-1 with TRBJ2-7, with TRBD1 matching 8 bases. Germline V gene data show CDR1 as DFQATT and CDR2 as SNEGSKA (reference sequence). The CDR3 is made up of 11 amino acids. This chain's CDR3 is CSAGQEVEQYF. The CDR3 DNA reads TGCAGCGCGGGACAGGAGGTCGAGCAGTACTTC.

This clone has a handful of counts. This chain connects TRBV7-6 to TRBJ2-2; TRBD1 matches 7 bases. Germline trimming cut 0 bases from V and 1 base from J; bases unmatched to any gene: 14. This CDR3 is built from 20 residues. From germline, CDR1 is SGHVS and CDR2 FNYEAQ. The CDR3 spells CASSLANFPFRTGNTGELFF. CDR3 DNA sequence: TGTGCCAGCAGCTTAGCGAATTTTCCCTTTAGGACAGGGAACACCGGGGAGCTGTTTTTT. Full variable domain (outside the CDR3, taken from reference TRBV7-6 and TRBJ2-2): GAGVSQSPRYKVTKRGQDVALRCDPISGHVSLYWYRQALGQGPEFLTYFNYEAQQDKSGLPNDRFSAERPEGSISTLTIQRTEQRDSAMYRCASSLANFPFRTGNTGELFFGEGSRLTVL.

The chain combines TRBV5-4 with TRBJ1-2; D remains unclear. The CDR3 is 16 residues long. Germline values: CDR1 SGHNT, CDR2 YYREEE (reference sequence). Deletions cut 3 bases from V and 0 bases from J, with 15 bases between. This CDR3 reads CASSSVSSQANYGYTF. The CDR3 DNA follows: TGTGCCAGCAGCTCCGTATCGTCACAAGCTAACTATGGCTACACCTTC.

CDR3 loop: CASSLEAESSYEQYF. As DNA, the CDR3 is TGTGCCAGCAGCTTAGAGGCGGAGAGCTCCTACGAGCAGTACTTC. V gene TRBV11-2 combines with J gene TRBJ2-7, with D uncertain. The CDR3 totals 15 residues. Between the trimmed V and J ends, which lost 0 bases and 0 bases, there was a span of 9 bases. Germline assignment: CDR1 SGHAT and CDR2 FQNNGV. The variable domain in full, with the rest retrieved from reference TRBV11-2 and TRBJ2-7, is EAGVAQSPRYKIIEKRQSVAFWCNPISGHATLYWYQQILGQGPKLLIQFQNNGVVDDSQLPKDRFSAERLKGVDSTLKIQPAKLEDSAVYLCASSLEAESSYEQYFGPGTRLTVT.

V gene TRBV11-2 combines with J gene TRBJ2-5, with D possibly TRBD1 on 5 matching bases. The germline V gene has CDR1 SGHAT and CDR2 FQNNGV. CDR3 size: 15 residues. V was shortened by 1 base and J by 5 bases, with 14 bases between the two germline ends. The CDR3 sequence is CASSLGTLKWETQYF. The CDR3 region has the DNA TGTGCCAGCAGCTTAGGGACACTAAAGTGGGAGACCCAGTACTTC.

V usage is TRBV7-6 and J usage is TRBJ1-4; weak D call: TRBD1 (5 bases). This CDR3 has 17 amino acids. Looked up from germline, CDR1 is SGHVS and CDR2 is FNYEAQ. Trimming took off 5 bases at V and 8 bases at J, with 24 bases between the two ends. CDR3 sequence (DNA): TGTGCCAGCAGCCAGCAACCCGGGGGGGGATCCCTCGAAAAACTGTTTTTT. Residues: CASSQQPGGGSLEKLFF. Looking up the rest from reference TRBV7-6 and TRBJ1-4 gives the full variable domain: GAGVSQSPRYKVTKRGQDVALRCDPISGHVSLYWYRQALGQGPEFLTYFNYEAQQDKSGLPNDRFSAERPEGSISTLTIQRTEQRDSAMYRCASSQQPGGGSLEKLFFGSGTQLSVL.

The chain combines TRBV30 with TRBJ1-5; the D gene is possibly TRBD1 (6 bases). Germline V gives CDR1 GTSNPN, CDR2 SVGIG (reference sequence). CDR3 size: 13 residues. The V end lost 8 bases, the J end lost 7 bases, and 18 bases lay between the germline ends. The CDR3 nucleotides are TGTGCCATTCAACAACAGGGCGACCAGCCCCAGCATTTT. Translation gives CAIQQQGDQPQHF.

This chain connects TRBV20-1 to TRBJ2-5; 8 nucleotides align to TRBD1. This CDR3 contains 11 residues. The germline CDR1 and CDR2 sequences are DFQATT and SNEGSKA (reference sequence). The V gene end was trimmed by 8 bases and the J gene end by 5 bases; junction bases not matched to a gene: 4. In DNA, the CDR3 is TGCAGTCCTCGACAGGGGGAGACCCAGTACTTC. Its translation: CSPRQGETQYF.

V gene TRBV24-1 combines with J gene TRBJ2-1; 8 positions agree with TRBD2. This CDR3 comprises 15 residues. CDR1 and CDR2 from the germline V gene are KGHDR and SFDVKD. Trimming removed 6 bases from V and 3 bases from J; junction bases left unmatched: 6. The CDR3 protein is CATSSGGQSYNEQFF. The CDR3 nucleotides read TGTGCCACCAGTTCGGGAGGGCAGAGCTACAATGAGCAGTTCTTC.

A single count supports this clone. The rearrangement uses TRBV4-1 and TRBJ1-1; 9 positions agree with TRBD1. Trimming took 4 bases from V and 7 from J; bases not matched to a gene: 13. This CDR3 region has 16 residues. The germline gives CDR1 MGHRA, CDR2 YSYEKL. CDR3 sequence: CASSLTGGEGVFEAFF. CDR3 sequence (DNA): TGCGCCAGCAGCCTAACAGGGGGCGAGGGAGTTTTTGAAGCTTTCTTT.

V gene TRBV6-1 combines with J gene TRBJ1-1; D call uncertain. V dropped 2 bases and J dropped 4 bases, with 5 bases sitting between them. Germline CDR1 MNHNS, CDR2 SASEGT. This CDR3 contains 12 residues. Written as DNA, the CDR3 is TGTGCCAGCAGTGAAACTGGCACTGAAGCTTTCTTT. It yields the protein CASSETGTEAFF.

The sample holds a few counts of this clone. The V and J genes are TRBV19 and TRBJ2-7, with 10 bases matching TRBD1. Germline CDR1 is LNHDA and CDR2 is SQIVND (reference sequence). This CDR3 comprises 13 residues. V was clipped by 5 bases and J by 6 bases; unmatched bases: 4. DNA for the CDR3: TGTGCCAGTAGTGGGGACAGGGGAGTCGAGCAGTACTTC. It is translated as CASSGDRGVEQYF.

This clone was detected ten times or more. The rearrangement uses TRBV19 and TRBJ2-7; possibly TRBD1 for D (6 bases). Trimming took 5 bases from V and 3 from J, leaving 11 bases between them. The CDR3 is 13 residues long. Germline CDR1 reads LNHDA; CDR2 reads SQIVND (reference sequence). The CDR3 protein is CASSLDSNYEQYF. The CDR3 coding sequence is TGTGCCAGTAGTCTGGACAGTAACTACGAGCAGTACTTC.